Here is one T cell receptor (beta chain) with its context. Cohorts were assigned according to the clinical history that participants reported. Donors of Cohort 3 who recovered were those that had two negative PCRs, clearance, or symptom resolution. This CDR3 is built from 14 residues. The V end was cut by 11 bases, the J end by 3 bases, with 18 bases between. Germline V CDR1 and CDR2: MNHEY, SMNVEV (reference sequence). The sample is drawn from a study of blood T cell repertoires in COVID-19. Generated by immunoSEQ multiplex PCR, the TCRdb table keeps only in-frame clones and is missing some. The table records about 260,000 clones, 75% to 90% of them present only once.

Sequencing was carried out using PBMCs or T cells enriched from blood (not recorded which). This chain connects TRBV27 to TRBJ2-3, with D possibly matching TRBD2 (6 bases). The receptor comes from a woman aged 18-29 years who had recovered from COVID-19. The CDR3 region has the DNA TGTGCCGTTCGAAAGCCAGGGAGGACAGATACGCAGTATTTT. Translation: CAVRKPGRTDTQYF.